Listed below are T cell receptor beta chains from one sample, sequenced in a study of blood T cells in healthy people across ages. Using its own MiXCR run on the 5' RACE reads, TCRdb lists one record per CDR3 protein. The sample gives some 1,500,000 distinct CDR3 sequences, around 40% of which show up once; about 4% is in the top ten. The sequenced material came from blood. Every receptor here comes from a woman under 30 in good health. The conserved cysteine and the conserved F or W are not part of the CDR3 here.

>TRBV4-3
ASSQKRDSYNEQF
>TRBV10-3
AISDGRISDTQY
>TRBV10-3
VISGAASGGTSTDTQY
>TRBV14
AGSLPLNTEAF
>TRBV7-9
ASSSAGFYGYT
>TRBV15
ATSRDPGTGQY
>TRBV6-5
ASSRGDRKNTGELF
>TRBV7-9
ASTEGRGDYGYT
>TRBV11-2
ASTQTGSGGYT
>TRBV6-2/TRBV6-3
ASRRGSLGTNEQY
>TRBV12-3/TRBV12-4
ASSPPGRPSTDTQY
>TRBV2
ASRGGTGTANGYT
>TRBV6-5
ASSARQGVNEQY
>TRBV28
ASSGGGLAGGCNEQF
>TRBV15
ATSSRDRGTEAF
>TRBV7-9
ASSLTNARQAYEQF
>TRBV5-1
VSSLDGHYEQY
>TRBV28
ASRGRRGENSPLH
>TRBV12-3/TRBV12-4
ASSFGRADGYT
>TRBV7-2
ASSFQRGSTDTQY
>TRBV13
ASSLWGDDIQY
>TRBV7-2
ASSSGLANYGYT
>TRBV12-5
ASGLARGTRISGANVLT
>TRBV6-6
ASTVTDYNEQF
>TRBV12-3/TRBV12-4
ASSSRDRIHSSTDTQY
>TRBV4-2
ASSQEQGSSYNEQF
>TRBV4-3
ASSHLSGQGSYEQY
>TRBV20-1
SARDISGSQEQF
>TRBV27
ASSLFGTGVSPLH
>TRBV27
ASSVTGGQPQH
>TRBV6-5
ASGFSIFNEKLF
>TRBV27
ASSLLGGALF
>TRBV7-9
ASSPLTGYQPQH
>TRBV6-6
ASSYMGLHVYNEQF
>TRBV6-2/TRBV6-3
ASSYYPGLENEQY